The present T cell receptor beta chain was sequenced within a study of blood T cells in healthy people across ages. This clonotype was counted at least ten times. Its antigen is unknown. Deletions cut 5 bases from V and 0 bases from J, with 19 bases between. CDR3 length equals 17 residues. Then a second PCR, running roughly 7 to 11 cycles, was carried out with a sample-barcoded 5' primer and a J-beta primer mix. TCRdb independently ran MiXCR on the 5' RACE reads; one entry per CDR3 protein. This table has over 1.5 million distinct CDR3 sequences, roughly 49% appearing once. Overall study results and limits: Percentage of naive T cells showed a strong correlation with TCR beta diversity.

V gene TRBV12-3 or TRBV12-4 combines with J gene TRBJ2-5; D perhaps matches TRBD2 (5 bases). This sequence was found in a woman aged 35 to 49 in good health. The sequencing sample was made of blood. For the CDR3, the DNA is TGTGCCAGCAGTCCCGGTTTCCAACCGGGGTACCAAGAGACCCAGTACTTC. As protein: CASSPGFQPGYQETQYF.